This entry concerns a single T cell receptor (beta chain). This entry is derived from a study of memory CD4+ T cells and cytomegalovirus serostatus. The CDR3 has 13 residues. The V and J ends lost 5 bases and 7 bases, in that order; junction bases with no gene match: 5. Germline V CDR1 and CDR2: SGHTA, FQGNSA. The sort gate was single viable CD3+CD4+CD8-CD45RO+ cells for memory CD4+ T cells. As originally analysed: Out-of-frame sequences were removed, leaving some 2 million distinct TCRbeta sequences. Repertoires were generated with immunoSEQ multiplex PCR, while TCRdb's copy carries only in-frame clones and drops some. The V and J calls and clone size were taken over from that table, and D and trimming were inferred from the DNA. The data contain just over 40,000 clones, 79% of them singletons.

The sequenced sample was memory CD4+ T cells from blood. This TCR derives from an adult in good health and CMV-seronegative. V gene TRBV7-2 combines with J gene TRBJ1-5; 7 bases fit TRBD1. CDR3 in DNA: TGTGCCAGCAGCCAGGGGGATGTCCAGCCCCAGCATTTT. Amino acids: CASSQGDVQPQHF.